The 16 T cell receptor beta chains presented below share a single source sample, sequenced in a study of CD8+ T cells in alopecia areata. In each case, RNA was isolated and then reverse transcribed into cDNA as the sequencing template. Method: immunoSEQ multiplex PCR; TCRdb's copy keeps in-frame clones and lacks some. Of 100,000 to 120,000 clones listed, 50% to 70% are singletons. What was sequenced was NKG2D-low CD8+ T cells sorted from blood. The origin of the receptors is a human donor with alopecia areata.

The J gene is TRBJ2-1, the V gene TRBV7-3; 13 bases line up with TRBD2. CDR1 is SGHTA and CDR2 is FQGTGA in the germline V gene. J gave up 8 bases and V 5 bases, and 12 bases lay outside the gene matches. The CDR3 loop spans 17 amino acids. CDR3 sequence (DNA): TGTGCCAGCAGCCCAACTAGCGGGAGGGTTTGGGGGGATGAGCAGTTCTTC. Translating gives CASSPTSGRVWGDEQFF.

This clone appeared a few times. The chain has TRBV29-1 and TRBJ2-1; D is tentatively TRBD1 or TRBD2 (5 bases each). The CDR3 has 12 amino acids. V was cut by 4 bases and J by 14 bases, with 18 bases left in between. Germline V lookup: CDR1 SQVTM, CDR2 ANQGSEA. CDR3 amino acids: CSVARDGDGKFF. The CDR3 region has the DNA TGCAGCGTTGCAAGGGACGGGGATGGAAAGTTCTTC.

The J gene is TRBJ2-6, the V gene TRBV2; possibly TRBD1 for D (6 bases). From germline, CDR1 is SNHLY and CDR2 FYNNEI. The germline V and J ends were trimmed by 8 bases and 0 bases, with 17 bases remaining between them. This CDR3 is built from 17 residues. The CDR3 DNA reads TGTGCCAGCTTTTACAGGGACCTCCACTCTGGGGCCAACGTCCTGACTTTC. Protein: CASFYRDLHSGANVLTF. Looking up the rest from reference TRBV2 and TRBJ2-6 gives the full variable domain: EPEVTQTPSHQVTQMGQEVILRCVPISNHLYFYWYRQILGQKVEFLVSFYNNEISEKSEIFDDQFSVERPDGSNFTLKIRSTKLEDSAMYFCASFYRDLHSGANVLTFGAGSRLTVL.

The genes are TRBV10-3 and TRBJ2-1; TRBD2 agrees at 12 bases. The CDR3 consists of 18 residues. Trimming removed 6 bases from V and 0 bases from J; junction bases left unmatched: 9. Germline assignment: CDR1 ENHRY and CDR2 SYGVKD. The CDR3 here is CAIRLTSGGRSSYNEQFF. In DNA, the CDR3 is TGTGCCATCAGGCTGACTAGCGGGGGCCGAAGCTCCTACAATGAGCAGTTCTTC.

V gene TRBV5-6 combines with J gene TRBJ2-1; 8 bases line up with TRBD1. This CDR3 is 12 amino acids long. V lost 5 bases and J lost 10; bases outside the gene matches: 5. Germline CDR1 and CDR2: SGHDT and YYEEEE. CDR3 region: CASSFRTGEQFF. For the CDR3, the DNA is TGTGCCAGCAGTTTCCGGACAGGGGAGCAGTTCTTC. The full variable domain, with the rest looked up from reference TRBV5-6 and TRBJ2-1, is DAGVTQSPTHLIKTRGQQVTLRCSPKSGHDTVSWYQQALGQGPQFIFQYYEEEERQRGNFPDRFSGHQFPNYSSELNVNALLLGDSALYLCASSFRTGEQFFGPGTRLTVL.

The chain couples TRBV7-8 to TRBJ2-3; 11 bases fit TRBD2. V gave up 6 bases and J gave up 3 bases; unmatched junction bases: 5. Germline lookup yields CDR1 SGHVS and CDR2 FQNEAQ. There are 15 residues in the CDR3. CDR3 sequence: CASSLAGGRTDTQYF. CDR3 coding DNA: TGTGCCAGCAGTCTAGCGGGAGGTAGGACAGATACGCAGTATTTT.

This rearrangement joins TRBV15 to TRBJ2-1, with D possibly being TRBD2 (6 bases). V lost 6 bases to trimming and J lost 0 bases, with 15 bases between them. The germline gives CDR1 LNHNV, CDR2 YYDKDF (reference sequence). The CDR3 totals 16 residues. The CDR3 protein is CATSTIGTRSYNEQFF. As DNA, the CDR3 is TGTGCCACCAGTACGATCGGGACTCGCTCCTACAATGAGCAGTTCTTC.

The V call is TRBV27, the J call TRBJ1-2; 11 bases fit TRBD1. V gave up 5 bases and J gave up 1 base; unmatched junction bases: 3. CDR1 and CDR2 from the germline V gene are MNHEY and SMNVEV (reference sequence). The CDR3 sequence is 15 residues long. The CDR3 here is CASSRTGGRNYGYTF. The CDR3 region has the DNA TGTGCCAGCAGTCGGACAGGGGGCCGTAACTATGGCTACACCTTC.

The chain carries TRBV7-9 and TRBJ1-6, with D hard to call. Germline V gene sequence: CDR1 SEHNR, CDR2 FQNEAQ (reference sequence). The CDR3 has 14 amino acids. V shed 8 bases and J shed 7 bases, with 15 bases lying between them. The CDR3 region is CASCNREINSPLHF. The CDR3 DNA reads as TGTGCCAGCTGTAATAGGGAAATCAATTCACCCCTCCACTTT. The full variable domain, with the rest looked up from reference TRBV7-9 and TRBJ1-6, is DTGVSQNPRHKITKRGQNVTFRCDPISEHNRLYWYRQTLGQGPEFLTYFQNEAQLEKSRLLSDRFSAERPKGSFSTLEIQRTEQGDSAMYLCASCNREINSPLHFGNGTRLTVT.

The V call is TRBV13, the J call TRBJ2-6; D is perhaps TRBD1 (6 bases). Trimming left V 6 bases short and J 3 bases short, with 18 bases between. Germline CDR1 and CDR2: PRHDT and FYEKMQ (reference sequence). The CDR3 is made up of 17 amino acids. CDR3 in amino acids: CASSGTATGIGANVLTF. The DNA for the CDR3 is TGTGCCAGCAGTGGGACCGCGACAGGTATTGGGGCCAACGTCCTGACTTTC.

The CDR3 spells CASSVESVLGPGELFF. In nucleotides, the CDR3 is TGTGCCAGCAGCGTAGAAAGCGTATTGGGCCCCGGGGAGCTGTTTTTT. This rearrangement joins TRBV9 to TRBJ2-2; D unclear. Germline CDR1 is SGDLS and CDR2 is YYNGEE. With 0 bases removed from V and 6 bases from J, the gap between germline ends came to 15 bases. The CDR3 spans 16 residues.

The chain combines TRBV5-1 with TRBJ1-5; possibly TRBD1 for D (5 bases). V dropped 4 bases and J dropped 5 bases, with 13 bases sitting between them. The germline V gene has CDR1 SGHRS and CDR2 YFSETQ. The CDR3 runs 14 residues. In DNA, the CDR3 is TGCGCCAGCAGCCCTCAGGGTCCCCATCAGCCCCAGCATTTT. Translation gives CASSPQGPHQPQHF.

This clone was observed a few times. The chain recombines TRBV9 with TRBJ1-4; 7 bases match TRBD1. Germline trimming cut 4 bases from V and 2 bases from J; bases unmatched to any gene: 5. Germline V gene data show CDR1 as SGDLS and CDR2 as YYNGEE. The CDR3 spans 15 residues. In DNA, the CDR3 is TGTGCCAGCAGCACTACAGGGGCGACTAATGAAAAACTGTTTTTT. It encodes CASSTTGATNEKLFF.

The chain is built from TRBV11-2 and TRBJ2-1; no reliable D call. CDR3 length: 11 amino acids. V lost 8 bases and J lost 6, with 8 bases in between. Germline lookup yields CDR1 SGHAT and CDR2 FQNNGV. For the CDR3, the DNA is TGTGCCAGCTTGGGGTTCAATGAGCAGTTCTTC. Its translation: CASLGFNEQFF. Filled out from reference TRBV11-2 and TRBJ2-1, the complete variable domain reads EAGVAQSPRYKIIEKRQSVAFWCNPISGHATLYWYQQILGQGPKLLIQFQNNGVVDDSQLPKDRFSAERLKGVDSTLKIQPAKLEDSAVYLCASLGFNEQFFGPGTRLTVL.

About this clone itself: Additional DNA sequences in this sample encode the identical CDR3. The chain recombines TRBV29-1 with TRBJ1-1, with D perhaps TRBD1 (6 bases). CDR1 is SQVTM and CDR2 is ANQGSEA in the germline V gene. V was trimmed by 7 bases and J by 4 bases, leaving 16 bases between them. CDR3 size: 13 residues. DNA for the CDR3: TGCAGCGCTGAGCAGGGGCCGGGCACTGAAGCTTTCTTT. Translating it yields CSAEQGPGTEAFF.

This clone appeared once. V gene TRBV19 combines with J gene TRBJ2-7, with 7 bases identical to TRBD1. The CDR3 totals 15 residues. Germline V gene sequence: CDR1 LNHDA, CDR2 SQIVND (reference sequence). V shed 5 bases and J 3 bases; nucleotides not matched to a gene: 10. The CDR3 region is CASSAGDRVDYEQYF. Written as DNA, the CDR3 is TGTGCCAGTAGTGCGGGCGACAGGGTGGACTACGAGCAGTACTTC.